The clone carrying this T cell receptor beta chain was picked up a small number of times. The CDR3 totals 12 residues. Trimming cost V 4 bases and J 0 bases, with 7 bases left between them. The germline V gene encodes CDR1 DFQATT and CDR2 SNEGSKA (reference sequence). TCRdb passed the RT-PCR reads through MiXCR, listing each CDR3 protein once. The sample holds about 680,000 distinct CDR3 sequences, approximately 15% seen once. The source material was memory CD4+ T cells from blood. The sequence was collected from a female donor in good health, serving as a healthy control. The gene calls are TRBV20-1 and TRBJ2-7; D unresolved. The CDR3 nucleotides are TGCAGTGCTATGCGGATCTCCTACGAGCAGTACTTC. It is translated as CSAMRISYEQYF.